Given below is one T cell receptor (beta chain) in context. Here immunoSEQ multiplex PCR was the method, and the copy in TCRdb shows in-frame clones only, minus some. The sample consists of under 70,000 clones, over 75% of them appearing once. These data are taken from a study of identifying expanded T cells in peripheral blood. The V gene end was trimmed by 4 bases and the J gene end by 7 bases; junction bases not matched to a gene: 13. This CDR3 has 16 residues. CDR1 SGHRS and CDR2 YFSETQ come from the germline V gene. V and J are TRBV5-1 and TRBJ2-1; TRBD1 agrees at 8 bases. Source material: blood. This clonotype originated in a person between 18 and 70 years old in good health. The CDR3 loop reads CASSQPTGTGGNEQFF. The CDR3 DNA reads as TGCGCCAGCAGCCAACCTACCGGGACAGGTGGAAATGAGCAGTTCTTC.